This is a list of T cell receptor beta chains from one sample in a study of chemoradiotherapy in HPV16-positive cancers. TCRdb keeps only in-frame clones here, not all; method: immunoSEQ multiplex PCR. The repertoire consists of 10,000 to 11,000 clones, with about 68% occurring once and the leading ten covering around 35%. Sample acquisition took place from a patient who underwent chemoradiotherapy. The receptors stem from a human donor with HPV-associated anogenital cancer. CDR3s include the opening cysteine and the closing phenylalanine or tryptophan. D genes are given only for firm matches. Some rows have no size entry. The others give once, few or many, or a class for an expanded clone.

J | D | V | size | DNA | CDR3
TRBJ1-1 | NA | TRBV4-3 | NA | TGCGCCAGCAGCCAAGGTTGGACACGGGCGGACACTGAAGCTTTCTTT | CASSQGWTRADTEAFF
TRBJ2-7 | TRBD1 | TRBV4-3 | NA | TGCGCCAGCAGCCATCACACCGACCTAGACAGGGGATACCCCTACGAGCAGTACTTC | CASSHHTDLDRGYPYEQYF
TRBJ1-3 | NA | TRBV9 | NA | TGTGCCAGCAGCGTACGGGGAGGCTCTGGAAACACCATATATTTT | CASSVRGGSGNTIYF
TRBJ1-1 | NA | TRBV19 | NA | TGTGCCAGTAGCAAAAAACCGGGGCCTGAAGCTTTCTTT | CASSKKPGPEAFF
TRBJ1-1 | NA | TRBV5-4 | few | TGTGCCAGCAGCTTGCCGGTGAACACTGAAGCTTTCTTT | CASSLPVNTEAFF
TRBJ2-5 | TRBD2 | TRBV7-2 | NA | TGTGCCAGCAGCTTAGCGGGCGGGGGGGAGACCCAGTACTTC | CASSLAGGGETQYF
TRBJ2-7 | TRBD1 | TRBV25-1 | NA | TGTGCCAGCAGTGTCCCGGGACAGGGTGCCTACGAGCAGTACTTC | CASSVPGQGAYEQYF
TRBJ1-1 | NA | TRBV7-6 | few | TGTGCCAGCAGCTTATCGACGGGGACTGAAGCTTTCTTT | CASSLSTGTEAFF
TRBJ1-1 | NA | TRBV4-1 | NA | TGCGCCAGCAGCCAAGTGGGAACGCCTGGGCCAGGGGTCACTGAAGCTTTCTTT | CASSQVGTPGPGVTEAFF
TRBJ1-5 | TRBD1 | TRBV12-5 | NA | TGTGCTAGTGCCCAGACAGGGGGCGCCGGTCAGCCCCAGCATTTT | CASAQTGGAGQPQHF
TRBJ1-3 | NA | TRBV6-1 | few | TGTGCCAGCAGTCTTTTAGGGGCCATATATTTT | CASSLLGAIYF
TRBJ1-1 | NA | TRBV6-5 | NA | TGTGCCAGCAGTTACCAAGAACAGTACACTGAAGCTTTCTTT | CASSYQEQYTEAFF
TRBJ1-5 | TRBD1 | TRBV6-1 | few | TGTGCCAGCAGGGGGACAGGAAATAGCAATCAGCCCCAGCATTTT | CASRGTGNSNQPQHF